Sequencing of this T cell receptor (beta chain) was carried out in a study of OX40 agonist ivuxolimab in advanced cancers. V lost 1 base and J lost 6, with 7 bases in between. Germline V gives CDR1 MNHEY, CDR2 SVGAGI. The CDR3 has 12 residues. Concerning this clone itself: As yet, its antigen is unknown.

The table came from immunoSEQ multiplex PCR; TCRdb's copy has only in-frame clones and leaves some out. The sample lists 20,000 to 30,000 clones, about 87% occurring once. Findings and limits, study-wide: Relative to CD4+, CD8+ T cells held more expanded clones on average. Clonal expansion among partial responders at 0.1-3.0 mg/kg ranked near the lowest.

Autoimmune disease history or systemic immunosuppression barred patients. Blood sampling was done at baseline, cycle 4 day 1, and cycle 7 day 1. The V call is TRBV6-5, the J call TRBJ2-7, with D maybe TRBD1 (5 bases). The clonotype comes from an adult with an advanced solid tumor such as melanoma, head and neck, liver or kidney cancer. The sequences come from CD4+ or CD8+ T cells sorted from blood, collected in a trial of the OX40 agonist ivuxolimab. The CDR3 DNA reads as TGTGCCAGCAGTTACTATGACAGCGAGCAGTACTTC. The encoded protein is CASSYYDSEQYF.